This T cell receptor (beta chain) was recorded in a study of T cells in women clearing cervical HPV infection (dated by TCRdb to the late 2010s). Describing the broader study: Cases were 20 to 25 women with histologically confirmed HPV16-related CIN3 or worse, including 2 invasive cancers. An exploratory proof-of-principle case-control study, nested within the Guanacaste HPV Natural History Study in Costa Rica, was conducted to compare TCR repertoires across cervical HPV16 outcomes. Blood from cases was drawn at the visit where the lesion was first identified, while blood from controls was drawn once the infection was no longer detected. The parent cohort enrolled 9,500 to 12,000 women aged 18 or older in Guanacaste, Costa Rica, in about 1993 to 1994 and followed the women for roughly seven years. For cases, a median interval of about 150 days, with an interquartile range of about 90 to 210 days, was observed between lesion detection and blood sampling. Because only a few women had HLA typing data, the possibility that HLA type acted as a confounder could not be ruled out. Cases and controls were matched on year of sample collection and on age within five years. Median age was about 35 years in cases versus around 40 in controls, and baseline characteristics did not differ significantly. Controls were around 24 women whose single incident HPV16 infection cleared within 12 months without precancer or cancer developing. Five blinded duplicates per group were added as quality controls, giving about 60 samples: around 50 participants and around ten replicates.

Using the immunoSEQ assay, multiplex PCR amplified TCR beta CDR3 regions from an average of roughly 1,200 ng of genomic DNA per sample. To correct primer bias, the assay used a complete synthetic TCR repertoire to set an amplification baseline. The amplicons were sequenced using the Illumina platform. The authors processed their data as follows. Sequences were error-corrected by clustering with frequency ratios and a modified nearest-neighbor algorithm, then analyzed in the immunoSEQ Analyzer with IMGT gene definitions. TCR richness and evenness were averaged over 20 rarefaction repeats at each rarefaction depth, excluding samples with fewer sequences than the depth. Wilcoxon rank sum tests with FDR correction were used to compare V, D and J gene relative abundances between the groups. An intraclass correlation of just under 96% for TCR richness and an average of roughly 76% across 65 to 80 gene segments were obtained from the blinded duplicates. What TCRdb holds here is the immuneACCESS table cut down to in-frame rearrangements. Part of the clones is not present; checked against another copy, under half of the missing clones reflect an unresolved V gene, and the others are unexplained. That table supplies the V and J calls and clone size; D and trimming were determined from the DNA. This sample's table has entries for some 39,000 clones. The ten largest clonotypes hold approximately 1.5% of the sample.

Overall results and qualifications from the work: CIN3+ cases had significantly higher TCR repertoire richness than controls across sequencing depths, but evenness did not differ between the groups. Cases had lower TRBV6-7 relative abundance than controls (approximately 0.11% versus 0.16%; Bonferroni P = 0.0008). Because T-cell numbers per sample were unknown, differences in richness could reflect varying T-cell content rather than repertoire biology. The cross-sectional design could not show whether associations preceded infection or resulted from it; effector/memory subsets and HPV-specific T cells were not isolated. Random forest classifiers combining richness and V gene abundances distinguished cases from controls with an estimated AUC of less than 0.9.

As for this clone: Its antigen remains unidentified. The CDR3 is cut off 3 residues early in the read; its end comes from the germline J gene.

The CDR1 and CDR2 encoded by the germline V gene (reference sequence) are DFQATT and SNEGSKA. From V the trimming removes 3 bases and from J it removes 0 bases, while the gene matches leave 7 bases of the junction unaccounted for. The CDR3 has 16 amino acids, counting the end cysteine and phenylalanine. Only the CDR3 bases that were read are kept: 39 of them, in frame from base 1. Every participant had a single incident cervical HPV16 infection, and women with prevalent HPV16 infections were excluded. Cervical HPV DNA was detected with MY09/MY11 PCR, and genotyping was done by dot-blot hybridization. Fifteen mL of heparinized blood were centrifuged, and the buffy coat was split into aliquots, frozen at -30 degrees C, and then kept at -80 degrees C. QIAGEN kits were used to extract genomic DNA from the buffy coat specimens.

The sample consisted of blood buffy coat. This clonotype was sampled from a woman aged 18 to 75 with a cervical HPV16 infection that either progressed to CIN3+ or cleared (not recorded which). Recombination connected TRBV20-1 to TRBJ2-7; TRBD2 aligns with 11 central bases. The DNA read from the CDR3 is TGCAGTGCTAGCCGACTAGCGGGGATACTCTCCTACGAG. Its translation reads: CSASRLAGILSYE. The entire CDR3 sequence reads CSASRLAGILSYEQYF.